This entry concerns a single TCR beta chain. This specimen comes from a study of blood T cell repertoires in COVID-19. As originally analysed: Estimation of nucleated cell counts was performed using reference gene primer amplification. Libraries were prepared by immunoSEQ multiplex PCR; TCRdb keeps only in-frame clonotypes and omits some of them. That table is the source of V, J and clone size, and D and trimming were worked out from the DNA. The sample yields some 60,000 clones, roughly 80% seen once. Germline V gene sequence: CDR1 MNHEY, CDR2 SVGAGI. Losses at the gene ends were 7 bases for V and 4 bases for J; bases not matched to a gene: 6. The CDR3 has 14 amino acids.

The origin of this receptor is a woman aged 45 to 65 with active or convalescent COVID-19. Sample: peripheral blood. The genes are TRBV6-5 and TRBJ1-1; 10 bases line up with TRBD1. The CDR3 reads CASTRQGAFTEAFF. DNA for the CDR3: TGTGCCAGCACCAGACAGGGGGCCTTCACTGAAGCTTTCTTT.